The 28 T cell receptor beta chains below were found in one sample sequenced in a study of shared clonotypes between healthy human individuals. Profiling relied on immunoSEQ multiplex PCR, and the TCRdb table lists in-frame clones only, not all of them. Of roughly 2.2 million clones listed, 80% to 95% are singletons. The specimen was naive CD4+ T cells from PBMCs. As to subset: CD45RA+ positively selected. These receptors all come from a man aged 18 to 29 in good health. Some clones in this sample may be carry-over from other donors' samples.

The rearrangement uses TRBV2 and TRBJ2-2, with TRBD2 as a possible D gene (5 bases). The CDR3 is made up of 13 amino acids. V dropped 7 bases and J dropped 5 bases, with 11 bases sitting between them. Germline lookup yields CDR1 SNHLY and CDR2 FYNNEI. DNA of the CDR3: TGTGCCAGCACCGGTCGGGAAACCGGGGAGCTGTTTTTT. It is translated as CASTGRETGELFF.

As to this clone: This sample includes further DNA sequences coding for the same CDR3. The rearrangement uses TRBV18 and TRBJ2-5; tentative D call: TRBD2 (5 bases). The CDR3 has 11 amino acids. Trimming shortened V by 4 bases and J by 5 bases, and 5 bases separated the two germline ends. The V gene's germline CDR1 is KGHSH and CDR2 LQKENI. This CDR3 is CASSREETQYF. In nucleotides, the CDR3 is TGTGCCAGCTCACGGGAGGAGACCCAGTACTTC. The whole variable domain, remainder taken from reference TRBV18 and TRBJ2-5, is NAGVMQNPRHLVRRRGQEARLRCSPMKGHSHVYWYRQLPEEGLKFMVYLQKENIIDESGMPKERFSAEFPKEGPSILRIQQVVRGDSAAYFCASSREETQYFGPGTRLLVL.

This rearrangement joins TRBV30 to TRBJ2-3; D remains unclear. V was clipped by 1 base and J by 1 base, with 9 bases between them. Germline V gene lookup returns CDR1 GTSNPN and CDR2 SVGIG (reference sequence). This CDR3 region has 14 residues. The CDR3 DNA is TGTGCCTGGAGTGAGGGTCAGGGCACAGATACGCAGTATTTT. This gives the protein CAWSEGQGTDTQYF.

As to this clone: This sample includes further DNA sequences coding for the same CDR3. The rearrangement joins TRBV6-1 to TRBJ1-4; 7 bases line up with TRBD1. Per the germline V gene, CDR1 is MNHNS and CDR2 is SASEGT. V shed 6 bases, J shed 7 bases, and the junction held 5 bases outside the gene matches. CDR3 size: 13 residues. CDR3 loop: CASRGQGGEKLFF. In DNA, the CDR3 is TGTGCCAGCAGAGGGCAGGGGGGTGAAAAACTGTTTTTT.

This chain uses TRBV25-1 with TRBJ2-5, with unresolved D. Germline CDR1 reads MGHDK; CDR2 reads SYGVNS. V was pared by 4 bases and J by 2 bases, with 11 bases between. The CDR3 is made up of 14 amino acids. The CDR3 loop is CASSGRHLQETQYF. In DNA form, the CDR3 reads TGTGCCAGCAGTGGACGACACCTACAAGAGACCCAGTACTTC.

J is TRBJ2-2 and V is TRBV30; TRBD1 agrees at 9 bases. There are 14 residues in the CDR3. The V segment lost 0 bases and the J segment 6 bases; nucleotides outside the gene matches: 2. Germline V gene sequence: CDR1 GTSNPN, CDR2 SVGIG (reference sequence). CDR3 DNA: TGTGCCTGGAGTGTGGGGACAGGGTCCGGGGAGCTGTTTTTT. Protein: CAWSVGTGSGELFF.

This sequence joins TRBV27 and TRBJ1-1; unclear D gene. The ends were cut back, 6 bases at V and 8 bases at J, with 10 bases in the middle. CDR1 and CDR2 from the germline V gene are MNHEY and SMNVEV (reference sequence). The CDR3 contains 11 residues. The CDR3 region has the DNA TGTGCCAGCAGAACACAATCAGAAGCTTTCTTT. Translation gives CASRTQSEAFF.

The CDR3 nucleotides read TGTGCCAGCAGCTCCCCTAAGCCCAATGAGCAGTTCTTC. Translation gives CASSSPKPNEQFF. The V gene is TRBV7-2, the J gene TRBJ2-1, with D hard to call. The V gene's germline CDR1 is SGHTA and CDR2 FQGNSA. This CDR3 has 13 residues. V dropped 4 bases and J dropped 6 bases, with 10 bases sitting between them.

CDR3 loop: CASSTGDTEAFF. The CDR3 DNA reads as TGCGCCAGCAGCACCGGGGACACTGAAGCTTTCTTT. V and J are TRBV5-1 and TRBJ1-1; D is unclear. The CDR3 runs to 12 residues. Trimming left V 4 bases short and J 3 bases short, with 7 bases between. Germline V gives CDR1 SGHRS, CDR2 YFSETQ.

This chain uses TRBV28 with TRBJ1-6; D is unclear. The CDR3 extends over 18 amino acids. CDR1 and CDR2 from the germline V gene are MDHEN and SYDVKM. Trimming shortened V by 5 bases and J by 0 bases, and 17 bases separated the two germline ends. The CDR3 spells CASSGYGAGASYNSPLHF. The CDR3 bases are TGTGCCAGCAGTGGGTATGGCGCAGGTGCCTCCTATAATTCACCCCTCCACTTT.

This chain's CDR3 is CASRDAGTPGSTIYF. The CDR3 coding sequence is TGTGCCAGCAGAGACGCCGGGACACCCGGGAGCACCATATATTTT. The rearrangement joins TRBV9 to TRBJ1-3; TRBD1 is a possible D gene (6 bases). Germline V CDR1 and CDR2: SGDLS, YYNGEE. Trimming took 5 bases from V and 9 from J, leaving 21 bases between them. This CDR3 comprises 15 residues.

The chain joins TRBV27 to TRBJ2-7, with D possibly matching TRBD1 (6 bases). The V end lost 5 bases, the J end lost 3 bases, and 11 bases lay between the germline ends. The V gene's germline CDR1 is MNHEY and CDR2 SMNVEV (reference sequence). The CDR3 has 13 residues. CDR3 loop: CASSRTGFYEQYF. CDR3 nucleotide sequence: TGTGCCAGCAGTCGTACAGGGTTCTACGAGCAGTACTTC.

The genes are TRBV28 and TRBJ2-5; TRBD2 matches at 7 bases. The DNA end favors TRBJ2-7, so the J call may be wrong. Germline CDR1 and CDR2: MDHEN and SYDVKM. The CDR3 totals 16 residues. CDR3 residues: CASSRGGPLDAYEQYF. The CDR3 nucleotides are TGTGCCAGCTCCCGGGGAGGGCCCCTTGACGCCTACGAGCAGTACTTC.

This chain joins TRBV6-1 and TRBJ2-2; D may correspond to TRBD1 or TRBD2 (6 bases each). Looked up from germline, CDR1 is MNHNS and CDR2 is SASEGT. The CDR3 is 14 amino acids. V shed 7 bases and J shed 3 bases, with 12 bases lying between them. The CDR3 sequence is CASNLGGYTGELFF. As DNA, the CDR3 is TGTGCCAGCAATTTAGGGGGGTACACCGGGGAGCTGTTTTTT.

The chain has TRBV7-3 and TRBJ2-3; perhaps D is TRBD1 or TRBD2 (5 bases each). The CDR3 runs 17 residues. Germline CDR1 SGHTA, CDR2 FQGTGA. The V end lost 2 bases, the J end lost 2 bases, and 17 bases lay between the germline ends. The CDR3 sequence is CASSLVGPGLFTDTQYF. The DNA for the CDR3 is TGTGCCAGCAGCTTAGTGGGGCCGGGGCTTTTCACAGATACGCAGTATTTT. The whole variable domain, filled in from reference TRBV7-3 and TRBJ2-3, reads GAGVSQTPSNKVTEKGKYVELRCDPISGHTALYWYRQSLGQGPEFLIYFQGTGAADDSGLPNDRFFAVRPEGSVSTLKIQRTERGDSAVYLCASSLVGPGLFTDTQYFGPGTRLTVL.

This chain uses TRBV28 with TRBJ2-1; D is undetermined. V dropped 5 bases and J dropped 4 bases, with 15 bases sitting between them. The CDR3 is 15 residues long. The germline CDR1 and CDR2 sequences are MDHEN and SYDVKM. The CDR3, as DNA: TGTGCCAGCAGTGTCGGGCCAAAACCGTACAATGAGCAGTTCTTC. It translates to CASSVGPKPYNEQFF.

Here the CDR3 DNA reads TGTGCCAGCAGCCAACCAACCCTAGGGGGCGGGCAGTATTTT. Its translation is CASSQPTLGGGQYF. V is TRBV9 and J is TRBJ2-3; 7 bases align to TRBD1. Germline V gene sequence: CDR1 SGDLS, CDR2 YYNGEE. V dropped 4 bases and J dropped 11; count of bases not matched to a gene: 13. This CDR3 comprises 14 residues.

The V and J genes are TRBV7-9 and TRBJ1-3; 7 bases match TRBD1. Germline assignment: CDR1 SEHNR and CDR2 FQNEAQ (reference sequence). This CDR3 comprises 15 residues. V shed 9 bases and J 0 bases; nucleotides not matched to a gene: 8. In DNA, the CDR3 is TGTGCCAGTACGACAGGGCCCAACTCTGGAAACACCATATATTTT. Protein: CASTTGPNSGNTIYF.

Comments on this clone: Other nucleotide sequences from this sample produce the same CDR3. The chain combines TRBV2 with TRBJ2-3; possibly TRBD2 for D (6 bases). Germline CDR1 is SNHLY and CDR2 is FYNNEI. The V and J ends lost 3 bases and 1 base respectively, with 8 bases between them. This CDR3 comprises 14 residues. The CDR3 sequence: CASSDREGTDTQYF. The DNA for the CDR3 is TGTGCCAGCAGTGACAGGGAGGGCACAGATACGCAGTATTTT.

With regard to this clone: Different DNA sequences within this sample yield the same CDR3. The J gene is TRBJ2-7, the V gene TRBV30, with D possibly being TRBD2 (5 bases). The CDR3 runs to 12 residues. Trimming shortened V by 2 bases and J by 4 bases, and 9 bases separated the two germline ends. Germline V lookup: CDR1 GTSNPN, CDR2 SVGIG (reference sequence). The CDR3 DNA is TGTGCCTGGAGTCCCGGGAATTACGAGCAGTACTTC. Amino acids: CAWSPGNYEQYF.

The CDR3 reads CASSVPGLAADTQYF. The DNA of the CDR3 is TGTGCCAGCAGCGTACCGGGACTAGCAGCAGATACGCAGTATTTT. The chain carries TRBV7-6 and TRBJ2-3, with 9 bases that match TRBD2. J was trimmed by 4 bases and V by 5 bases; bases with no gene match: 7. This CDR3 is 15 amino acids long. Germline V gives CDR1 SGHVS, CDR2 FNYEAQ.

This chain uses TRBV28 with TRBJ2-1; D assignment may be TRBD1 or TRBD2 (5 bases each). This CDR3 has 13 amino acids. Per the germline V gene, CDR1 is MDHEN and CDR2 is SYDVKM. Trimming took 8 bases from V and 8 from J, leaving 16 bases between them. CDR3 sequence reads: CASLTGRRDEQFF. The CDR3 DNA reads as TGTGCCAGCCTGACGGGGCGTCGCGATGAGCAGTTCTTC.

The V gene is TRBV5-4, the J gene TRBJ1-1; TRBD1 is a possible D gene (5 bases). The CDR3 contains 15 residues. With 4 bases removed from V and 4 bases from J, the gap between germline ends came to 17 bases. The V gene's germline CDR1 is SGHNT and CDR2 YYREEE (reference sequence). CDR3 bases: TGTGCCAGCAGCGCGGGGGGGGGATCCCTCACTGAAGCTTTCTTT. Its protein product is CASSAGGGSLTEAFF.

Comment on this clone: This CDR3 is also generated by other DNA sequences in the sample. CDR3 in amino acids: CASSLVAGLGQPQHF. In nucleotides, the CDR3 is TGTGCCAGCAGCTTAGTGGCGGGATTGGGTCAGCCCCAGCATTTT. The chain combines TRBV7-2 with TRBJ1-5; no clear D gene. Looked up from germline, CDR1 is SGHTA and CDR2 is FQGNSA. V lost 1 base and J lost 6, with 13 bases in between. This CDR3 is built from 15 residues.

The rearrangement uses TRBV7-9 and TRBJ1-1, with no clear D. Trimming stripped 5 bases from V and 5 bases from J, with 15 bases between. CDR1 and CDR2 from the germline V gene are SEHNR and FQNEAQ (reference sequence). The CDR3 runs 14 residues. DNA of the CDR3: TGTGCCAGCAGCCCGGACGGGGTCCGAACTGAAGCTTTCTTT. Translation gives CASSPDGVRTEAFF.

This rearrangement joins TRBV9 to TRBJ2-3, with TRBD2 as a possible D gene (5 bases). The CDR3 is made up of 17 amino acids. The V and J ends lost 0 bases and 0 bases respectively, with 14 bases between them. Looked up from germline, CDR1 is SGDLS and CDR2 is YYNGEE. CDR3 nucleotide sequence: TGTGCCAGCAGCGTAGCCCCAAGCGGTATTAGCACAGATACGCAGTATTTT. Translation gives CASSVAPSGISTDTQYF.

The rearrangement joins TRBV6-1 to TRBJ1-1; 8 bases line up with TRBD1. This CDR3 is built from 14 residues. V was clipped by 5 bases and J by 3 bases; unmatched bases: 5. Germline V gene lookup returns CDR1 MNHNS and CDR2 SASEGT. The CDR3 bases are TGTGCCAGCAGTACCACAGGGGGGGACACTGAAGCTTTCTTT. It is translated as CASSTTGGDTEAFF.

The V gene is TRBV18, the J gene TRBJ1-1; D may be TRBD1 (6 bases). CDR1 and CDR2 from the germline V gene are KGHSH and LQKENI. Trimming stripped 1 base from V and 5 bases from J, with 17 bases between. The CDR3 extends over 16 amino acids. CDR3 loop: CASSPQSLGGWTEAFF. CDR3 coding DNA: TGTGCCAGCTCACCACAATCTTTAGGGGGTTGGACTGAAGCTTTCTTT.